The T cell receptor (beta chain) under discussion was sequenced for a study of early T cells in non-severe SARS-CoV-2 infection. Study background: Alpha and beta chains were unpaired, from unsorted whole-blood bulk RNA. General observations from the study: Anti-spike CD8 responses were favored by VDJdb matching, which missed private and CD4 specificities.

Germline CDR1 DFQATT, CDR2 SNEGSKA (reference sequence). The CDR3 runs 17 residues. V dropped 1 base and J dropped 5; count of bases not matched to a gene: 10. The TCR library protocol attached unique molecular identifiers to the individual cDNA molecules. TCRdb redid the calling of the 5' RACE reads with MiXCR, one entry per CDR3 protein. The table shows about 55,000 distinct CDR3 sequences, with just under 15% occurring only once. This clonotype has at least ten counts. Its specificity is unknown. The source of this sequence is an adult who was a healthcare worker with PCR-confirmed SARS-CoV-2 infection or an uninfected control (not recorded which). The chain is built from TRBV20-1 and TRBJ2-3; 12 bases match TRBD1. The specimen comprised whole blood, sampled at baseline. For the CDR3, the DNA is TGCAGTGCTAGAGTCACCCCGGGACAGGGGGCTGGAGATACGCAGTATTTT. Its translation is CSARVTPGQGAGDTQYF.